A single sample gave rise to the 12 T cell receptor beta chains below, sequenced in a study of cytomegalovirus exposure and HLA in healthy donors. The PCR had 60 Vbeta and 13 Jbeta primers. Only in-frame clones appear in the TCRdb table, and some are missing; sequencing was by immunoSEQ multiplex PCR. The table lists about 130,000 clones, less than 80% of them singletons. Sequenced sample: PBMCs. Receptors were obtained from a man in his forties or fifties in good health and CMV-seropositive.

This clone was found once. CDR3 protein: CASSLDPGTYEQYF. The DNA for the CDR3 is TGTGCCAGCAGCTTAGATCCAGGGACCTACGAGCAGTACTTC. V is TRBV7-3 and J is TRBJ2-7; D may be TRBD1 (5 bases). The ends were cut back, 2 bases at V and 2 bases at J, with 10 bases in the middle. This CDR3 spans 14 amino acids. CDR1 and CDR2 (germline): SGHTA, FQGTGA.

In this sample, this clone turned up once. At the DNA level, this CDR3 is encoded by other sequences in the same sample as well. V is TRBV6-1 and J is TRBJ2-3; 13 bases match TRBD2. Germline loops: CDR1 MNHNS, CDR2 SASEGT. V lost 4 bases and J lost 3; bases outside the gene matches: 1. This CDR3 is 15 amino acids long. The CDR3 protein is CASSVLAGGTDTQYF. CDR3 DNA: TGTGCCAGCAGTGTACTAGCGGGAGGGACAGATACGCAGTATTTT.

This clone was counted between two and nine times. The rearrangement uses TRBV6-1 and TRBJ1-2, with D perhaps TRBD1 (5 bases). The CDR3 runs 12 residues. V lost 1 base and J lost 8, with 8 bases in between. CDR1 is MNHNS, CDR2 SASEGT, per germline. In nucleotides, the CDR3 is TGTGCCAGCAGTGAAGTGGGGCGGGGCTACACCTTC. The encoded protein is CASSEVGRGYTF.

V and J are TRBV5-6 and TRBJ1-1; perhaps TRBD1 as D (5 bases). The CDR3 extends over 12 amino acids. V lost 4 bases to trimming and J lost 11 bases, with 15 bases between them. In germline, CDR1 is SGHDT, CDR2 YYEEEE. The CDR3 DNA is TGTGCCAGCAGCCCCGTCGGGGGGAGCGCTTTCTTT. Amino acids: CASSPVGGSAFF.

This sequence joins TRBV5-4 and TRBJ2-7; 10 bases are shared with TRBD1. The J segment lost 6 bases and the V segment lost 4 bases, leaving 13 bases of the junction unmatched. CDR1 SGHNT and CDR2 YYREEE come from the germline V gene (reference sequence). The CDR3 has 16 amino acids. CDR3 in DNA: TGTGCCAGCAGCCGGGGCGGGACAGGGGACCGTGGCGAGCAGTACTTC. Translated, it gives CASSRGGTGDRGEQYF.

The rearrangement joins TRBV29-1 to TRBJ1-6; perhaps TRBD1 as D (5 bases). The CDR3 loop spans 13 amino acids. V was clipped by 4 bases and J by 6 bases, with 10 bases between them. Per germline, CDR1 SQVTM and CDR2 ANQGSEA. CDR3 region: CSVVLGGNSPLHF. The DNA for the CDR3 is TGCAGCGTTGTCCTCGGGGGTAATTCACCCCTCCACTTT.

The V gene is TRBV27, the J gene TRBJ2-7; no definite D call. Germline values: CDR1 MNHEY, CDR2 SMNVEV (reference sequence). The CDR3 is 14 residues long. V was pared by 4 bases and J by 2 bases, with 12 bases between. The CDR3 sequence: CASSSISPTYEQYF. CDR3 DNA sequence: TGTGCCAGCAGTTCTATATCCCCGACCTACGAGCAGTACTTC.

The chain is built from TRBV6-6 and TRBJ1-2; 9 bases fit TRBD1. Germline-derived CDR1 and CDR2 are MNHNY and SVGAGI (reference sequence). The V gene end was trimmed by 10 bases and the J gene end by 4 bases; junction bases not matched to a gene: 7. This CDR3 comprises 13 residues. In DNA form, the CDR3 reads TGTGCCATTCGACCGGACAGGGGCTATGGCTACACCTTC. It codes for CAIRPDRGYGYTF.

This rearrangement joins TRBV12-1 to TRBJ2-6; the table names TRBD1, a call not compared with the DNA. TRBV12-1 is listed as a pseudogene. CDR3 length equals 13 residues. The CDR3 loop reads CASSLGQVNVLTF. Written as DNA, the CDR3 is TGTGCCAGCAGCCTAGGACAGGTGAACGTCCTGACTTTC.

The CDR3: CASSSTGGSLYEQYF. The DNA for the CDR3 is TGCGCCAGCAGCTCGACAGGGGGGTCTCTCTACGAGCAGTACTTC. The chain has TRBV5-1 and TRBJ2-7, with TRBD1 matching over 9 bases. The CDR3 totals 15 residues. Trimming at V came to 3 bases and at J to 3 bases, leaving 7 bases not matched to a gene. Per the germline V gene, CDR1 is SGHRS and CDR2 is YFSETQ.

This sequence joins TRBV27 and TRBJ2-7; 9 bases line up with TRBD2. V was pared by 5 bases and J by 2 bases, with 4 bases of the junction left unmatched. CDR1 is MNHEY and CDR2 is SMNVEV in the germline V gene (reference sequence). The CDR3 sequence is 14 residues long. The CDR3: CASSLAGGPYEQYF. In nucleotides, the CDR3 is TGTGCCAGCAGTCTCGCGGGAGGGCCCTACGAGCAGTACTTC.

The gene calls are TRBV5-5 and TRBJ1-1, with 11 bases lining up with TRBD1. The trim removed 4 bases at V and 3 bases at J, leaving 5 bases unmatched. The germline gives CDR1 SGHKS, CDR2 YYEKEE (reference sequence). CDR3 size: 15 residues. This CDR3 reads CASSKGQGVDTEAFF. CDR3 DNA sequence: TGTGCCAGCAGCAAGGGACAGGGGGTAGACACTGAAGCTTTCTTT.